This T cell receptor (beta chain) was captured in a study of naive CD8 T cells in extremely preterm neonates. Study-level information: The methods list adults as 20-50 years; the abstract says 25-50. Study-level findings and limits: Relative to older groups, preterm infants had shorter, less trimmed CDR3s with fewer N additions.

This CDR3 is built from 13 residues. Germline V gene sequence: CDR1 SGDLS, CDR2 YYNGEE. J lost 2 bases, V lost 3 bases, and 1 base had no gene match. Sequenced by immunoSEQ multiplex PCR; TCRdb stores in-frame clones only, minus some. The repertoire includes around 6,000 clones, around 97% of them detected once, and less than 0.9% sits in the top ten. Concerning this clone itself: What it binds is unknown.

The specimen was naive CD8+ T cells from blood. J is TRBJ2-7 and V is TRBV9; TRBD1 matches at 8 bases. The clonotype originates from a human donor in good health. CDR3 sequence: CASSAQGAYEQYF. As DNA, the CDR3 is TGTGCCAGCAGCGCACAGGGGGCCTACGAGCAGTACTTC.